The 10 T cell receptor beta chains in this list originate from one sample, sequenced in a study of identifying expanded T cells in peripheral blood. Profiling relied on immunoSEQ multiplex PCR, and the TCRdb table lists in-frame clones only, not all of them. Of fewer than 110,000 clones in the sample, roughly nine tenths were seen once. Sequencing used blood. These receptors originate from a person aged 18-69 years in good health.

This chain links TRBV2 with TRBJ1-3; unclear D gene. V was cut by 5 bases and J by 2 bases, with 7 bases left in between. Germline CDR1 reads SNHLY; CDR2 reads FYNNEI. This CDR3 region has 13 residues. The CDR3 sequence is CASSLATGNTIYF. Here the CDR3 DNA reads TGTGCCAGCAGTTTGGCGACTGGAAACACCATATATTTT. The entire variable domain, with the rest obtained from reference TRBV2 and TRBJ1-3, is as follows: EPEVTQTPSHQVTQMGQEVILRCVPISNHLYFYWYRQILGQKVEFLVSFYNNEISEKSEIFDDQFSVERPDGSNFTLKIRSTKLEDSAMYFCASSLATGNTIYFGEGSWLTVV.

This clone occurred a few times. The chain recombines TRBV18 with TRBJ1-1, with 7 bases identical to TRBD1. J was trimmed by 1 base and V by 2 bases; bases with no gene match: 10. This CDR3 region has 17 residues. CDR1 is KGHSH and CDR2 is LQKENI in the germline V gene. The CDR3 bases are TGTGCCAGCTCACCAATATTCGAGGGACAGCCGAACACTGAAGCTTTCTTT. Protein sequence: CASSPIFEGQPNTEAFF.

V and J are TRBV10-2 and TRBJ1-6; TRBD1 is a possible D gene (5 bases). CDR1 and CDR2 from the germline V gene are WSHSY and SAAADI. The CDR3 length is 15 residues. Trimming cost V 0 bases and J 11 bases, with 14 bases left between them. The CDR3 sequence: CASSESMGDFTPLHF. The CDR3 bases are TGCGCCAGCAGTGAGTCTATGGGGGACTTTACACCCCTCCACTTT.

V gene TRBV6-1 combines with J gene TRBJ2-5, with 7 bases matching TRBD2. CDR1 is MNHNS, CDR2 SASEGT, per germline. V dropped 11 bases and J dropped 5; count of bases not matched to a gene: 11. The CDR3 totals 13 residues. CDR3 loop: CAGDGGNEETQYF. The CDR3 coding sequence is TGTGCCGGGGACGGGGGGAATGAGGAGACCCAGTACTTC.

The gene calls are TRBV19 and TRBJ1-2; D is unresolved. Germline V gives CDR1 LNHDA, CDR2 SQIVND (reference sequence). V was cut by 10 bases and J by 2 bases, with 23 bases left in between. The CDR3 has 16 amino acids. The chain's CDR3 is CATLGRTAGINYGYTF. The CDR3, as DNA: TGTGCCACCCTAGGTCGGACGGCGGGAATAAACTATGGCTACACCTTC.

The sample holds one count of this clone. The chain has TRBV7-2 and TRBJ1-2, with D unresolved. The CDR3 sequence is 17 residues long. Germline loops: CDR1 SGHTA, CDR2 FQGNSA. Trimming shortened V by 1 base and J by 4 bases, and 19 bases separated the two germline ends. The DNA for the CDR3 is TGTGCCAGCAGCTTAGACGGTATGAGAGGAACCGGCTATGGCTACACCTTC. It codes for CASSLDGMRGTGYGYTF. Based on the CDR3 plus reference TRBV7-2 and TRBJ1-2, the full variable domain is GAGVSQSPSNKVTEKGKDVELRCDPISGHTALYWYRQSLGQGLEFLIYFQGNSAPDKSGLPSDRFSAERTGGSVSTLTIQRTQQEDSAVYLCASSLDGMRGTGYGYTFGSGTRLTVV.

The J gene is TRBJ2-1, the V gene TRBV7-9, with D perhaps matching TRBD2 (5 bases). This CDR3 has 12 residues. Deletions cut 8 bases from V and 4 bases from J, with 9 bases between. CDR1 SEHNR and CDR2 FQNEAQ come from the germline V gene (reference sequence). Here the CDR3 DNA reads TGTGCCAGCGGGCGGGCGTACAATGAGCAGTTCTTC. Protein product: CASGRAYNEQFF. Filled out from reference TRBV7-9 and TRBJ2-1, the complete variable domain reads DTGVSQNPRHKITKRGQNVTFRCDPISEHNRLYWYRQTLGQGPEFLTYFQNEAQLEKSRLLSDRFSAERPKGSFSTLEIQRTEQGDSAMYLCASGRAYNEQFFGPGTRLTVL.

This clone was recorded only once. The chain is built from TRBV5-8 and TRBJ1-5; D is perhaps TRBD1 (5 bases). CDR3 size: 17 residues. V gave up 0 bases and J gave up 7 bases, with 20 bases separating them. Germline loops: CDR1 SGHTS, CDR2 YDEGEE. The CDR3 nucleotides are TGTGCCAGCAGCTTGGCCCTATGGGGGAGCCCGGGCCAGCCCCAGCATTTT. This gives the protein CASSLALWGSPGQPQHF.

The chain recombines TRBV10-2 with TRBJ2-7, with D possibly matching TRBD2 (5 bases). V was clipped by 5 bases and J by 3 bases, with 8 bases between them. Germline CDR1 and CDR2: WSHSY and SAAADI. This CDR3 has 12 residues. CDR3 protein: CASSSSYYEQYF. CDR3 DNA sequence: TGCGCCAGCAGTTCTAGCTACTACGAGCAGTACTTC.

The chain combines TRBV7-2 with TRBJ2-7; TRBD1 matches 10 bases. J lost 3 bases, V lost 5 bases, and 10 bases had no gene match. Germline V lookup: CDR1 SGHTA, CDR2 FQGNSA. The CDR3 spans 16 residues. CDR3 protein: CASSPYMTGGGYEQYF. CDR3 coding DNA: TGTGCCAGCAGCCCATATATGACAGGGGGCGGCTACGAGCAGTACTTC.